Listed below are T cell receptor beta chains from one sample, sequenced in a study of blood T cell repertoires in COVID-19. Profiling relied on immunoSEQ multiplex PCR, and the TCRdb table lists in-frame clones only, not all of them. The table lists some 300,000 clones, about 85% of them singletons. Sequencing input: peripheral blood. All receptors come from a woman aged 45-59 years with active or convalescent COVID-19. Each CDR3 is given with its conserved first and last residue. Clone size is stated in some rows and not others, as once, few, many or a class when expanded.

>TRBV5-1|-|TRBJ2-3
CASSSGLAGASTDTQYF
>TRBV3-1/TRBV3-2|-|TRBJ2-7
CASSQVLGSYEQYF
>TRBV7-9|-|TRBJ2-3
CASTPVMAGGRGTDTQYF
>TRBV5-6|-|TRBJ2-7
CASSLYYEQYF
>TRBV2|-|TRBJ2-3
CASSESASGRLTDTQYF
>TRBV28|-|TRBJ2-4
CATIRSGTRLAKNIQYF
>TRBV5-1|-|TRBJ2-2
CASSLEGAAGELFF
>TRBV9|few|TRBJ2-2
CASSVRGSTGELFF
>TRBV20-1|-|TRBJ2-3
CSASSGRGTDTQYF
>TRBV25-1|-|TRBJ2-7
CASSEWGTGSYEQYF
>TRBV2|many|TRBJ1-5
CASKRDNNQPQHF
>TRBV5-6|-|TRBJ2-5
CASNLGLRGETQYF
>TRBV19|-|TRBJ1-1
CASSKGGRNTEAFF
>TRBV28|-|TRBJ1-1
CASSLPSGMNTEAFF
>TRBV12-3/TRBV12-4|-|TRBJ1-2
CASRTTGFYGYTF
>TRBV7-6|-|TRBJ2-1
CASSHPGQGASEQFF
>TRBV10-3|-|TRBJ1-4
CAISESIMAGGKLFF
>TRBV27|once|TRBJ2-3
CASSLGAGGQLSTDTQYF
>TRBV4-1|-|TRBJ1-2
CASSQLWTGGYGYTF
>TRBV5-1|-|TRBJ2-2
CASSPGRGSYTGELFF
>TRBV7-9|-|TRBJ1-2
CASSFGAGQGVSGYTF
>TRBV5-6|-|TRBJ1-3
CASSPRTGNTIYF
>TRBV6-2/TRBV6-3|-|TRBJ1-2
CASSYSIFRGALNYGYTF
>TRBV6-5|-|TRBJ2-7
CASSTPPYGQYF
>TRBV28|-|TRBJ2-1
CASSLAGTGAYNEQFF
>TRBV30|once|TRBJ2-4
CAWEAADGKNIQYF
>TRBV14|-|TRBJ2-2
CASSPVVGLLTGELFF
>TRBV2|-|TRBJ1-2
CASRATGGRYGYTF
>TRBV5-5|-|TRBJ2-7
CASSSLGQGKDYEQYF
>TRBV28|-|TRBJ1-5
CASSHEEGLHQPQHF
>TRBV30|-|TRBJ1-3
CAWSGSGSPNPITGNTIYF
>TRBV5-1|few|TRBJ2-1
CASSPQRERSDEQFF
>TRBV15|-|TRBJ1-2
CATSRDHGDGYTF
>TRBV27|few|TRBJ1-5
CASSSTGGGDNQPQHF
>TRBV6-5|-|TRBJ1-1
CASSYESDSTAFF
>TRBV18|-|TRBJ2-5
CASEQGNKETQYF
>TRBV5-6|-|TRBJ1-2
CASSFADRVNGYTF
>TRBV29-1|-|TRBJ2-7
CSVIPPDRTPYEQYF
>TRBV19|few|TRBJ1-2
CASSRDRGRANYGYTF
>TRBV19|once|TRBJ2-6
CASSINGAGANVLTF
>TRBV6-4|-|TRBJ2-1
CASALGWKSSYNEQFF
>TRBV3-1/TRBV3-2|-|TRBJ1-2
CASSQGQQPYGYTF
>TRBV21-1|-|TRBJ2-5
CASSKDENLETQYF
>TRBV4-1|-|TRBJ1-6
CASSQVPVNSPLHF
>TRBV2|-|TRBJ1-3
CASMPTFLENTIYF
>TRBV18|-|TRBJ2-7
CASSGDRPAYEQYF
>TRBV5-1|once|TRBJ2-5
CASSVARQGEATQYF
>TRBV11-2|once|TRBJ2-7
CASSLGPSGRFEEQYF
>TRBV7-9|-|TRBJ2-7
CASSSGVAYEQYF
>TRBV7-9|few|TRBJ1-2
CASSHVGQEDYGYTF